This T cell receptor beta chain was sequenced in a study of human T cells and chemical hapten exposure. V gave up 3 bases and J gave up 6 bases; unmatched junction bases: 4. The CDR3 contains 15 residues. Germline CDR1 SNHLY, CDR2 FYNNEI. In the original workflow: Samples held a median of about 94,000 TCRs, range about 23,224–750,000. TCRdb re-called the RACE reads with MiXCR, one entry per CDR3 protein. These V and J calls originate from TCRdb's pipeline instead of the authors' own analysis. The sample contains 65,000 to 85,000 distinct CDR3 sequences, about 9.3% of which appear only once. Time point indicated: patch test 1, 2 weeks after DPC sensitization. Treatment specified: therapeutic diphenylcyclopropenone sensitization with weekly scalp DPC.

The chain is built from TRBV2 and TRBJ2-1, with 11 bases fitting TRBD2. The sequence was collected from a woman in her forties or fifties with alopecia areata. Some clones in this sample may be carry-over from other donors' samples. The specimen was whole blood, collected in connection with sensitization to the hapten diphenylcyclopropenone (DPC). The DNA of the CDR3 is TGTGCCAGCAGTGATCGTAGCGGGAGGGCCAATGAGCAGTTCTTC. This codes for CASSDRSGRANEQFF.